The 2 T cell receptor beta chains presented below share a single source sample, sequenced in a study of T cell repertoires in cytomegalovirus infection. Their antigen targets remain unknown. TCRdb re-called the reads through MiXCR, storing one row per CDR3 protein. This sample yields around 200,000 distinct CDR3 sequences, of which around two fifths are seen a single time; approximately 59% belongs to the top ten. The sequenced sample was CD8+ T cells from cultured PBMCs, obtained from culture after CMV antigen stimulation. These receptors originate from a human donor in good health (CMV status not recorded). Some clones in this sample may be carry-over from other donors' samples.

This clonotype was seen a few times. CDR3 sequence (DNA): TGTGCCAGCAGCTTCAGAAGCTCTGGAAACACCATATATTTT. Translation: CASSFRSSGNTIYF. The chain couples TRBV7-6 to TRBJ1-3; D unresolved. The CDR3 spans 14 residues. CDR1 and CDR2 (germline): SGHVS, FNYEAQ. V dropped 3 bases and J dropped 0 bases, with 6 bases sitting between them.

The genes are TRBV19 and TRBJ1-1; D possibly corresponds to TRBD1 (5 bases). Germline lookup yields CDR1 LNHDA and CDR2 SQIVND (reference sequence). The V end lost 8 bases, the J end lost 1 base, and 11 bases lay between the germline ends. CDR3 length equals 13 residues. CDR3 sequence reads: CASWLGENTEAFF. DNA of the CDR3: TGTGCCAGTTGGCTGGGGGAGAACACTGAAGCTTTCTTT.